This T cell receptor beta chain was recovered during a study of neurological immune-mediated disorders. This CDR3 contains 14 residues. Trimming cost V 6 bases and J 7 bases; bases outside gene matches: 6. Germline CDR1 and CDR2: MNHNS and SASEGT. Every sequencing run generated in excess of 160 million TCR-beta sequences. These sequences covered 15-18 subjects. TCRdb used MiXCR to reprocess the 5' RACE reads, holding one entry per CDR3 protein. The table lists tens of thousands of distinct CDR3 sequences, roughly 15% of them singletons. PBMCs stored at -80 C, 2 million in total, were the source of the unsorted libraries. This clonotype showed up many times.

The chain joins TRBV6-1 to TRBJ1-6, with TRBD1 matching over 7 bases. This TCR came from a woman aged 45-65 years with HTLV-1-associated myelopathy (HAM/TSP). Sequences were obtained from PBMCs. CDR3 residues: CASRKGTANSPLHF. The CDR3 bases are TGTGCCAGCAGAAAAGGGACAGCAAATTCACCCCTCCACTTT.